Listed below are T cell receptor beta chains from one sample, sequenced in a study of blood T cell repertoires in COVID-19. TCRdb's table, derived via immunoSEQ multiplex PCR, lists solely in-frame clones and lacks some. The sample holds over 120,000 clones, 79% seen once. Material for sequencing was peripheral blood. Receptors were obtained from an older woman with COVID-19, enrolled during active disease. Both conserved end residues are trimmed from each CDR3.

v_call cdr3_aa
TRBV7-9 ASSSTPGGPNNEQF
TRBV4-1 ASSQVVWGQGGEKLF
TRBV6-5 ASSYPLAGGRETQY
TRBV2 ASSVRGGSDTQY
TRBV4-3 ASSPNSYNEQF
TRBV5-6 ASSLGALGQTYEQY
TRBV2 ASSAGQMFNEKLF
TRBV21-1 ASNRDRAGQPQH
TRBV24-1 ATSASTETQY
TRBV5-5 ASSLGPGTGGTGELF
TRBV10-2 ASSGETAGVPNEQF
TRBV6-1 ASSEQAEKNTEAF
TRBV5-1 ASSLPAASSGANVLT